This T cell receptor (beta chain) comes out of a study of blood T cell repertoires in COVID-19. Study-level information: T cells, B-cell-depleted T cells, or PBMCs provided the cDNA or gDNA that served as material.

Germline V lookup: CDR1 SGDLS, CDR2 YYNGEE. The CDR3 runs 17 residues. The junction had 13 bases not matched to a gene; V was cut back by 3 bases and J by 2 bases. In the study's own analysis: Estimation of nucleated cell counts relied on the amplification of reference gene primers. Sequencing used immunoSEQ multiplex PCR; TCRdb keeps in-frame clones, though not all of them. That table furnishes V, J and clone size, whereas the DNA furnished D and trimming. The data show about 310,000 clones, approximately 90% seen once. The gene calls are TRBV9 and TRBJ1-1; 7 nucleotides line up with TRBD1. This sequence originates from a woman between 40 and 50 years old who had recovered from COVID-19. Sequenced material: PBMCs or T cells enriched from blood (not recorded which). For the CDR3, the DNA is TGTGCCAGCAGCGCCACGGGGTACAGGGGATTCAACACTGAAGCTTTCTTT. It specifies CASSATGYRGFNTEAFF.